This T cell receptor beta chain was retrieved from a study of T-cell reconstitution after alpha-beta-depleted transplantation in children. Germline assignment: CDR1 DFQATT and CDR2 SNEGSKA (reference sequence). This CDR3 spans 19 amino acids. After removal of 0 bases from V and 1 base from J, the junction contained 9 bases not matched to a gene. Unique molecular identifiers tagged the TCRbeta library. TCRdb fed the PCR reads into MiXCR, producing one record per CDR3 protein. The profile shows roughly 500,000 distinct CDR3 sequences, less than 35% of them singletons. The origin of this receptor is a human donor who donated a stem cell graft to a child with aplastic anemia. The gene calls are TRBV20-1 and TRBJ2-1, with 13 bases that match TRBD2. This material consisted of PBMCs from the stem cell graft donor, taken from the stem cell graft. The CDR3 loop is CSARDGGLAGSRSYNEQFF. CDR3 bases: TGCAGTGCTAGAGATGGGGGACTAGCGGGATCGCGGTCCTACAATGAGCAGTTCTTC.